The 17 T cell receptor beta chains in this list originate from one sample, sequenced in a study of CD8 T cells in ankylosing spondylitis. These receptors' antigens are unknown. Notes on the study in general: About 8 highly homologous variants made up a TCR beta motif, and this motif appeared characteristic of ankylosing spondylitis blood.

TCRdb reanalysed the 5' RACE reads using MiXCR and keeps one entry per CDR3 protein. Among approximately 300,000 distinct CDR3 sequences listed, roughly 8% were seen once. The material sequenced was blood, either unsorted or a sorted T cell fraction (not recorded which). The receptor source for this set is a male donor with ankylosing spondylitis.

As to this clonotype: This may arise from a read error, as a much more abundant clone is one base away. The chain uses TRBV4-2 and TRBJ1-2; D unclear. The germline V gene encodes CDR1 LGHNA and CDR2 YNFKEQ. The CDR3 has 14 amino acids. CDR3 residues: CAGSQDVGGGGYTF. The CDR3 coding sequence is TGTGCCGGCAGCCAAGATGTAGGAGGAGGGGGCTACACCTTC.

V usage is TRBV20-1 and J usage is TRBJ2-1, with 9 nucleotides matching TRBD2. The V and J ends lost 6 bases and 4 bases, in that order; junction bases with no gene match: 7. The CDR3 runs 14 residues. The germline CDR1 and CDR2 sequences are DFQATT and SNEGSKA (reference sequence). The CDR3 bases are TGCAGTGCGGAAGGGGGACTAGCATACAATGAGCAGTTCTTC. Residues: CSAEGGLAYNEQFF.

This clonotype was recorded a few times. This sequence joins TRBV7-9 and TRBJ2-2; TRBD2 matches at 11 bases. The trim removed 7 bases at V and 4 bases at J, leaving 5 bases unmatched. The germline gives CDR1 SEHNR, CDR2 FQNEAQ (reference sequence). The CDR3 covers 15 residues. CDR3 protein: CASTTSGRPTGELFF. DNA for the CDR3: TGTGCCAGCACAACTAGCGGGAGACCCACCGGGGAGCTGTTTTTT. Variable domain in full (rest from reference TRBV7-9 and TRBJ2-2): DTGVSQNPRHKITKRGQNVTFRCDPISEHNRLYWYRQTLGQGPEFLTYFQNEAQLEKSRLLSDRFSAERPKGSFSTLEIQRTEQGDSAMYLCASTTSGRPTGELFFGEGSRLTVL.

The chain combines TRBV29-1 with TRBJ2-3, with D possibly TRBD1 on 6 matching bases. Trimming removed 5 bases at V and 4 bases at J, with 13 bases between. Germline-derived CDR1 and CDR2 are SQVTM and ANQGSEA. This CDR3 has 13 amino acids. Here the CDR3 reads CSVNGRGPDTQYF. The DNA of the CDR3 is TGCAGCGTTAATGGCAGGGGACCAGATACGCAGTATTTT.

The CDR3 sequence: CASNRASGRGDEQFF. The CDR3 DNA sequence: TGTGCCAGCAATCGGGCTAGCGGGAGAGGCGATGAGCAGTTCTTC. The chain combines TRBV6-1 with TRBJ2-1; 10 bases are a match to TRBD2. Germline trimming cut 7 bases from V and 8 bases from J; bases unmatched to any gene: 11. The CDR3 loop spans 15 amino acids. CDR1 and CDR2 (germline): MNHNS, SASEGT.

In its sample, this clonotype was seen a few times. The chain carries TRBV7-9 and TRBJ2-5; 12 nucleotides line up with TRBD2. The germline V gene encodes CDR1 SEHNR and CDR2 FQNEAQ (reference sequence). The CDR3 runs to 15 residues. Unmatched junction bases numbered 2, after V lost 4 bases and J lost 2 bases. The CDR3 is CASSSLAGGQETQYF. The CDR3, as DNA: TGTGCCAGCAGCTCCCTAGCGGGAGGGCAAGAGACCCAGTACTTC. The whole variable domain, remainder taken from reference TRBV7-9 and TRBJ2-5, is DTGVSQNPRHKITKRGQNVTFRCDPISEHNRLYWYRQTLGQGPEFLTYFQNEAQLEKSRLLSDRFSAERPKGSFSTLEIQRTEQGDSAMYLCASSSLAGGQETQYFGPGTRLLVL.

This clonotype was found a few times. This chain uses TRBV7-8 with TRBJ2-7, with 11 bases matching TRBD2. Germline-derived CDR1 and CDR2 are SGHVS and FQNEAQ. This CDR3 contains 15 residues. The V and J ends lost 1 base and 5 bases, in that order; junction bases with no gene match: 4. CDR3 DNA sequence: TGTGCCAGCAGCTTAGGACTAGCGGGAATTCACGAGCAGTACTTC. Encoded protein: CASSLGLAGIHEQYF.

The chain employs TRBV5-1 and TRBJ2-5; TRBD1 is a possible D gene (7 bases). Germline-derived CDR1 and CDR2 are SGHRS and YFSETQ. V was clipped by 3 bases and J by 1 base, with 13 bases between them. The CDR3 contains 15 residues. The CDR3 bases are TGCGCCAGCAGCTCGCGGGGACAGTCCCAAGAGACCCAGTACTTC. Its translation is CASSSRGQSQETQYF.

V usage is TRBV12-3 or TRBV12-4 and J usage is TRBJ2-2; tentative D call: TRBD1 (5 bases). The CDR3 is made up of 15 amino acids. V was cut by 11 bases and J by 5 bases, with 21 bases left in between. Here the CDR3 DNA reads TGTGCCGCAGGGAACCCTCACGAAGAGACCGGGGAGCTGTTTTTT. Its translation is CAAGNPHEETGELFF.

This clonotype was found many times. At one end the junction does not follow the germline gene, possibly because of a read error. This rearrangement joins TRBV5-1 to TRBJ1-1; D is possibly TRBD1 (6 bases). Germline V CDR1 and CDR2: SGHRS, YFSETQ. This CDR3 contains 13 residues. The CDR3 sequence is CASSLGGTTEAFF. CDR3 bases: TGTGCCAGCAGCTTAGGGGGGACCACTGAAGCTTTCTTT.

This clonotype appeared a few times. The rearrangement links TRBV2 to TRBJ2-3; D is unclear. The germline V gene has CDR1 SNHLY and CDR2 FYNNEI. The CDR3 spans 11 residues. V gave up 9 bases and J gave up 6 bases, with 10 bases separating them. CDR3 amino acids: CASVTGDTQYF. CDR3 DNA sequence: TGTGCCAGTGTTACCGGGGATACGCAGTATTTT.

This clonotype was seen once. A much more abundant neighbour one base away suggests this may be a read error. The chain combines TRBV10-3 with TRBJ1-2; the D gene is possibly TRBD1 (6 bases). Trimming took off 4 bases at V and 2 bases at J, with 8 bases between the two ends. Per germline, CDR1 ENHRY and CDR2 SYGVKD. The CDR3 has 13 amino acids. The CDR3 reads CAISGTENYGYTF. In DNA, the CDR3 is TGTGCCATCAGTGGGACAGAGAACTATGGCTACACCTTC.

This clonotype has more than one count but fewer than ten. This chain joins TRBV20-1 and TRBJ2-3; D ambiguous. The V end lost 6 bases, the J end lost 4 bases, and 11 bases lay between the germline ends. Germline V gene lookup returns CDR1 DFQATT and CDR2 SNEGSKA (reference sequence). This CDR3 spans 12 amino acids. CDR3 DNA: TGCAGTGCCCAGCCCGTCCCAGATACGCAGTATTTT. It yields the protein CSAQPVPDTQYF.

A few counts support this clonotype. The V call is TRBV6-5, the J call TRBJ1-6; 8 bases align to TRBD1. Looked up from germline, CDR1 is MNHEY and CDR2 is SVGAGI. There are 18 residues in the CDR3. V lost 0 bases and J lost 9; bases outside the gene matches: 13. This chain's CDR3 is CASSYSVRTRGPVSPLHF. The CDR3 nucleotides are TGTGCCAGCAGTTACTCGGTCCGAACCAGGGGGCCAGTTTCACCCCTCCACTTT.

This clonotype occurred many times. The rearrangement uses TRBV29-1 and TRBJ1-4, with 9 bases identical to TRBD1. The CDR3 totals 12 residues. Germline values: CDR1 SQVTM, CDR2 ANQGSEA. The junction had 3 bases not matched to a gene; V was cut back by 7 bases and J by 6 bases. The CDR3 region has the DNA TGCAGCGCCAGGGACAGGGATGAAAAACTGTTTTTT. It encodes CSARDRDEKLFF.

This clonotype was seen a handful of times. This chain connects TRBV27 to TRBJ2-7, with TRBD2 identical over 11 bases. The V gene's germline CDR1 is MNHEY and CDR2 SMNVEV (reference sequence). This CDR3 region has 15 residues. The junction had 3 bases not matched to a gene; V was cut back by 5 bases and J by 0 bases. The CDR3: CASSVTSGGSYEQYF. The DNA of the CDR3 is TGTGCCAGCAGTGTCACTAGCGGGGGCTCCTACGAGCAGTACTTC.

In DNA, the CDR3 is TGTGCCAGCAGTTCCCCGGCCCCCTCAGGAGCAGATACGCAGTATTTT. Amino acids: CASSSPAPSGADTQYF. The rearrangement links TRBV28 to TRBJ2-3; D not certain. The length of the CDR3 is 16 residues. V dropped 4 bases and J dropped 4 bases, with 18 bases sitting between them. CDR1 is MDHEN, CDR2 SYDVKM, per germline.